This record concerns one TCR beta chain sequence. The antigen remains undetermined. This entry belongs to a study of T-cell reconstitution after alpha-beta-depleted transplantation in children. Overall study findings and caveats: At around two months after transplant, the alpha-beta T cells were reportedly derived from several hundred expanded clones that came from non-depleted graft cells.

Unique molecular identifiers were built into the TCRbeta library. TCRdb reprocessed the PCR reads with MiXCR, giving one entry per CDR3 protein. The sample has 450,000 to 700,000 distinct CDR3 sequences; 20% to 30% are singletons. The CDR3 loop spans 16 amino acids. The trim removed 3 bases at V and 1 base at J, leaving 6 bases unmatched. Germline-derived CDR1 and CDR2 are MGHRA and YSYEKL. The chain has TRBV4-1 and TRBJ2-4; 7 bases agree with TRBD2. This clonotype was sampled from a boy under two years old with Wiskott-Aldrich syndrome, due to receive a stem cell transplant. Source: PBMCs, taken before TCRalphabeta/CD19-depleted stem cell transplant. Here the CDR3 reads CASSQPREEAKNIQYF. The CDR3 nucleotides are TGCGCCAGCAGCCAGCCTCGGGAGGAGGCCAAAAACATTCAGTACTTC.